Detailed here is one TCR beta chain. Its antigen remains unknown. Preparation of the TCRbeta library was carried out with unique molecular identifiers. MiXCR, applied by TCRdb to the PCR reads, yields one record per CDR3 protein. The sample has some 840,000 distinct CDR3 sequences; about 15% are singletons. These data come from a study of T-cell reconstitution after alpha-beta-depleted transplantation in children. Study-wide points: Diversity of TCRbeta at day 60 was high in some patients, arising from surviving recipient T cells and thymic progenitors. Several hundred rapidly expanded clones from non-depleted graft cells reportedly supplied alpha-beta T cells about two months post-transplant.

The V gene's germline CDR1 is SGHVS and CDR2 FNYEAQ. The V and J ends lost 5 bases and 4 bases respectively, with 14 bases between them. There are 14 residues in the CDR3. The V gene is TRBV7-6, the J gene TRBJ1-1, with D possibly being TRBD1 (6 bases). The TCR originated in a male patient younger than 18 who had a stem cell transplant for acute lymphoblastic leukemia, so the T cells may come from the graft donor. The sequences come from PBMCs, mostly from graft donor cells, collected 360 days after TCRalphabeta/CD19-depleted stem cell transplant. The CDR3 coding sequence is TGTGCCAGCAGCCAAGAGGCAGGGGTCACTGAAGCTTTCTTT. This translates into CASSQEAGVTEAFF.